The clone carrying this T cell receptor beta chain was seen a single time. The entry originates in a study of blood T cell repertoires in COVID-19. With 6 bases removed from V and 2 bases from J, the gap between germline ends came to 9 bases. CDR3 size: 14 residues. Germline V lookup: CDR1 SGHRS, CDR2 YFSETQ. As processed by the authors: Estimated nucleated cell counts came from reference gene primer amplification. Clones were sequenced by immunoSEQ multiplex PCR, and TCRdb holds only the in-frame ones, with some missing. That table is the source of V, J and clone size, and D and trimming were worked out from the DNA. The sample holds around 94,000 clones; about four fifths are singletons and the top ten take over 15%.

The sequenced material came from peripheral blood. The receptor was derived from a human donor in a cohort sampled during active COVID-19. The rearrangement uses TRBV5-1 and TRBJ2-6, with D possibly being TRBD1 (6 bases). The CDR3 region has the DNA TGCGCCAGCACCAGGGGTACTGGGGCCAACGTCCTGACTTTC. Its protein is CASTRGTGANVLTF.